A selection of T cell receptor beta chains follows, all from one sample in a study of neoadjuvant anti-PD-1 for oral cavity cancer. Produced via immunoSEQ multiplex PCR; TCRdb's table is partial and in-frame only. The top ten clones hold approximately 3.6% of a sample with tens of thousands of clones, more than 75% of them seen once. This material consisted of PBMCs, taken after nivolumab (anti-PD-1) treatment. The receptors originated from a person aged 35-79 years with oral cavity squamous cell carcinoma. Both conserved end residues are part of each CDR3. A D gene is named only where the DNA matches it firmly. A clone size is listed for some rows: how often the clone was seen (once, few, many), or a class if it is expanded.

clone_size	d_call	v_call	j_call	cdr3_aa	cdr3_nt
few	NA	TRBV30	TRBJ2-1	CACARILGDEQFF	TGTGCCTGCGCTAGGATTCTGGGGGATGAGCAGTTCTTC
once	NA	TRBV29-1	TRBJ1-1	CSVDGGVTEAFF	TGCAGCGTCGACGGGGGGGTTACTGAAGCTTTCTTT
NA	TRBD2	TRBV5-1	TRBJ2-2	CASSLMASGNTGELFF	TGCGCCAGCAGCTTGATGGCTAGCGGTAACACCGGGGAGCTGTTTTTT
few	NA	TRBV10-2	TRBJ1-5	CASQGNSNQPQHF	TGCGCTAGTCAGGGTAATAGCAATCAGCCCCAGCATTTT
NA	NA	TRBV27	TRBJ1-4	CASTSVGEKLFF	TGTGCCAGCACCTCGGTGGGGGAAAAACTGTTTTTT
NA	NA	TRBV5-1	TRBJ2-2	CAIQGDNTGELFF	TGCGCCATACAAGGGGACAACACCGGGGAGCTGTTTTTT
NA	TRBD1	TRBV2	TRBJ1-5	CASRGDRVSNQPQHF	TGTGCCAGCAGGGGGGACAGGGTGAGCAATCAGCCCCAGCATTTT
NA	NA	TRBV15	TRBJ2-7	CATSREGTLSSYEQYF	TGTGCCACCAGCAGAGAAGGGACACTTAGCTCCTACGAGCAGTACTTC
NA	NA	TRBV30	TRBJ1-4	CAWSREDEKLFF	TGTGCCTGGAGTCGCGAGGATGAAAAACTGTTTTTT
once	NA	TRBV5-1	TRBJ1-5	CASSLVPGDDQPQHF	TGCGCCAGCAGCTTGGTTCCAGGGGATGATCAGCCCCAGCATTTT
NA	TRBD1	TRBV19	TRBJ1-1	CASQAVGTGVPNTEAFF	TGTGCCAGCCAAGCCGTCGGGACAGGGGTTCCGAACACTGAAGCTTTCTTT
medium-sized	NA	TRBV19	TRBJ1-1	CASSQTENTEAFF	TGTGCCAGTAGCCAGACAGAGAACACTGAAGCTTTCTTT
NA	NA	TRBV15	TRBJ1-4	CATSRDPRGGQEKLFF	TGTGCCACCAGCAGAGATCCAAGGGGTGGACAAGAAAAACTGTTTTTT
NA	TRBD2	TRBV5-1	TRBJ2-3	CASSLTSGTDTQYF	TGCGCCAGCAGCTTGACTAGCGGCACAGATACGCAGTATTTT
NA	NA	TRBV5-6	TRBJ2-7	CASTISRGSYEQYF	TGTGCCAGCACCATTTCGCGGGGCTCCTACGAGCAGTACTTC
NA	NA	TRBV29-1	TRBJ1-3	CSVVSGNTIYF	TGCAGCGTGGTCTCTGGAAACACCATATATTTT
NA	TRBD2	TRBV9	TRBJ2-1	CASSPSLAVSSYNEQFF	TGTGCCAGCAGCCCGAGCCTAGCGGTCAGCTCCTACAATGAGCAGTTCTTC
NA	NA	TRBV7-7	TRBJ2-7	CASSPGTARGLYEQYF	TGTGCTAGCAGCCCCGGGACAGCCCGGGGGCTCTACGAGCAGTACTTC
NA	TRBD1	TRBV30	TRBJ2-7	CAFLGQAYEQYF	TGTGCCTTCTTAGGACAGGCCTACGAGCAGTACTTC
NA	NA	TRBV29-1	TRBJ1-5	CSVGSDNQPQHF	TGCAGCGTTGGGTCAGACAATCAGCCCCAGCATTTT
NA	TRBD2	TRBV2	TRBJ2-5	CASSAPGGETQYF	TGTGCCAGCAGTGCCCCGGGGGGAGAGACCCAGTACTTC
NA	TRBD1	TRBV5-8	TRBJ2-7	CASSSGQGPYEQYF	TGTGCCAGCAGCTCCGGACAGGGTCCCTACGAGCAGTACTTC
NA	NA	TRBV7-9	TRBJ2-1	CASSLGNPGYNEQFF	TGTGCCAGCAGCTTAGGCAACCCGGGCTACAATGAGCAGTTCTTC
NA	TRBD2	TRBV7-9	TRBJ2-1	CASSFGLAGGNEQFF	TGTGCCAGCAGCTTTGGACTAGCGGGAGGGAACGAGCAGTTCTTC
NA	NA	TRBV19	TRBJ1-1	CASSIAQGTEAFF	TGTGCCAGTAGTATAGCACAGGGCACTGAAGCTTTCTTT
few	TRBD1	TRBV6-1	TRBJ2-2	CASNLQGVHTGELFF	TGTGCCAGCAACCTACAGGGGGTGCATACCGGGGAGCTGTTTTTT
NA	TRBD2	TRBV6-1	TRBJ2-1	CASSGGLTSGEQFF	TGTGCCAGCAGTGGAGGGCTAACTAGCGGGGAGCAGTTCTTC
NA	TRBD1	TRBV2	TRBJ1-5	CASRAQTGGQPQHF	TGTGCCAGCAGAGCTCAGACAGGGGGCCAGCCCCAGCATTTT
NA	TRBD1	TRBV6-5	TRBJ1-2	CASSPGTGTNYGYTF	TGTGCCAGCAGCCCCGGGACAGGAACTAACTATGGCTACACCTTC
once	TRBD2	TRBV5-1	TRBJ2-1	CASSLDSPGLAVNEQFF	TGCGCCAGCAGCTTGGATTCCCCGGGACTAGCGGTCAATGAGCAGTTCTTC
NA	NA	TRBV6-5	TRBJ2-5	CASTQGRDQYF	TGTGCCAGCACACAAGGCAGGGACCAGTACTTC
NA	NA	TRBV29-1	TRBJ2-2	CSYGGEELFF	TGCAGCTATGGTGGCGAGGAGCTGTTTTTT
few	NA	TRBV2	TRBJ1-5	CASSEAWTQPQHF	TGTGCCAGCAGTGAAGCCTGGACCCAGCCCCAGCATTTT
NA	NA	TRBV11-1	TRBJ2-3	CASKVRGVGTDTQYF	TGTGCCAGCAAAGTCAGGGGGGTTGGCACAGATACGCAGTATTTT
NA	NA	TRBV5-1	TRBJ1-4	CASSLSWSGVNEKLFF	TGCGCCAGCAGCTTGAGTTGGTCAGGGGTGAATGAAAAACTGTTTTTT
NA	NA	TRBV5-6	TRBJ2-7	CASSSPGTLPFGPYEQYF	TGTGCCAGCAGCTCCCCAGGGACTCTTCCCTTTGGGCCCTACGAGCAGTACTTC
NA	TRBD2	TRBV10-3	TRBJ2-3	CAISSPSSGRTDTQYF	TGTGCCATCAGCTCCCCCAGTAGCGGGAGAACAGATACGCAGTATTTT
once	NA	TRBV6-5	TRBJ2-3	CASSLGDTQYF	TGTGCCAGCTCCCTTGGAGATACGCAGTATTTT
NA	TRBD1	TRBV7-9	TRBJ2-7	CASSRQGTYEQYF	TGTGCCAGCAGCCGACAGGGAACCTACGAGCAGTACTTC
NA	NA	TRBV30	TRBJ2-7	CAWTTSRNEQYF	TGTGCCTGGACCACATCGCGGAACGAGCAGTACTTC
NA	TRBD2	TRBV7-3	TRBJ2-3	CASSRTSGSQVTQYF	TGTGCCAGCAGTCGGACTAGCGGGAGTCAGGTTACGCAGTATTTT
NA	TRBD1	TRBV6-1	TRBJ2-4	CASRWTGGENIQYF	TGTGCCAGCAGATGGACAGGGGGTGAAAACATTCAGTACTTC
NA	TRBD1	TRBV5-1	TRBJ1-4	CASSSGGSNEKLFF	TGCGCCAGCAGCTCAGGGGGATCTAATGAAAAACTGTTTTTT
NA	TRBD2	TRBV7-9	TRBJ2-5	CASSPIAGGQETQYF	TGTGCCAGCAGCCCAATAGCGGGAGGGCAAGAGACCCAGTACTTC
NA	TRBD2	TRBV19	TRBJ2-1	CASSISGSSYNEQFF	TGTGCCAGTAGTATTAGCGGGAGCTCCTACAATGAGCAGTTCTTC
NA	TRBD1	TRBV27	TRBJ1-2	CASSSRTGEYYGYTF	TGTGCCAGCAGTTCCCGGACAGGGGAATACTATGGCTACACCTTC
once	TRBD2	TRBV4-1	TRBJ2-7	CASSQIGRGSSYEQYF	TGCGCCAGCAGCCAGATCGGGCGGGGGAGCTCCTACGAGCAGTACTTC